These T cell receptor beta chains were read from a single sample in a study of T cell responses to AZD1222 COVID-19 vaccine. Profiling relied on immunoSEQ multiplex PCR, and the TCRdb table lists in-frame clones only, not all of them. The sample lists 90,000 to 95,000 clones, roughly nine tenths occurring once. Sequences were derived from peripheral blood, sampled on day 0 of AZD1222 vaccination. Receptor source: an adult in good health. CDR3s include the opening cysteine and the closing phenylalanine or tryptophan. The D gene is left open where the match is weak. Not every row has a clone size; where given, it reads once, few, many or a size class.

D	V	J	size	DNA	CDR3
TRBD2	TRBV5-1	TRBJ2-6	.	TGCGCCAGCAGGTCGGGACTAGCGGCCTCTGGGGCCAACGTCCTGACTTTC	CASRSGLAASGANVLTF
TRBD1	TRBV5-6	TRBJ1-6	.	TGTGCCAGCAGAGGGACAGGGGGAAATTCACCCCTCCACTTT	CASRGTGGNSPLHF
.	TRBV9	TRBJ1-1	.	TGTGCCAGCAGCTCCAGGGGTACTGAAGCTTTCTTT	CASSSRGTEAFF
TRBD1	TRBV3-1/TRBV3-2	TRBJ1-1	.	TGTGCCAGCAGCCGTGGAGGAGGGGGCGTGTCGATGAACACTGAAGCTTTCTTT	CASSRGGGGVSMNTEAFF
.	TRBV20-1	TRBJ2-1	.	TGCAGTGCTAGTGGGGATTACAATGAGCAGTTCTTC	CSASGDYNEQFF
.	TRBV7-2	TRBJ2-7	.	TGTGCCAGCAGCTTAGGACAGGGACTTTGGGAGCAGTACTTC	CASSLGQGLWEQYF
.	TRBV6-1	TRBJ1-6	.	TGTGCCAGCAGCAACACAGGGTGGAATTCACCCCTCCACTTT	CASSNTGWNSPLHF
.	TRBV4-1	TRBJ1-6	.	TGCGCCAGCAGCTCAATCGCTAAACAGGGAGAAAGGAATTCACCCCTCCACTTT	CASSSIAKQGERNSPLHF
.	TRBV28	TRBJ1-1	.	TGTGCCAGCAGCCAAAGGGGGTTTGCTTTCTTT	CASSQRGFAFF
.	TRBV20-1	TRBJ2-5	.	TGCAGTGCCCCCTTAGGCGAGACCCAGTACTTC	CSAPLGETQYF
TRBD1	TRBV12-3/TRBV12-4	TRBJ1-2	.	TGTGCCAGCAGTAGGGACAGGGGGGCGAGCTACACCTTC	CASSRDRGASYTF
.	TRBV5-6	TRBJ2-7	.	TGTGCCAGCAGCGAGAGCTCCTACGAGCAGTACTTC	CASSESSYEQYF
TRBD2	TRBV7-9	TRBJ2-3	.	TGTGCCAGCAGCTTCCCGGGAGGGGGCACAGATACGCAGTATTTT	CASSFPGGGTDTQYF
TRBD1	TRBV27	TRBJ1-5	.	TGTGCCAGCAGTGACAGGGTGAGCAATCAGCCCCAGCATTTT	CASSDRVSNQPQHF
.	TRBV7-3	TRBJ2-2	.	TGTGCCAGCAGCTTATTCGCAGGGGTGACCGGGGAGCTGTTTTTT	CASSLFAGVTGELFF
TRBD1	TRBV12-5	TRBJ2-5	.	TGTGCTAGTGGACCAGGACAGGGGGAGGAGACCCAGTACTTC	CASGPGQGEETQYF
.	TRBV19	TRBJ1-1	.	TGTGCCAGTAGGCTCCAGGGGAACACTGAAGCTTTCTTT	CASRLQGNTEAFF
.	TRBV4-1	TRBJ2-1	.	TGCGCCAGCAGCCAAGATTATACGGGACGCGAGCAGTTCTTC	CASSQDYTGREQFF
.	TRBV21-1	TRBJ1-1	.	TGTGCCAGCACCCCCGGACAGGGGAAATCTGCGGCTTTCTTT	CASTPGQGKSAAFF
.	TRBV12-3/TRBV12-4	TRBJ1-1	.	TGTGCCAGCAGTTACGGGACGGAAGCTTTCTTT	CASSYGTEAFF
TRBD2	TRBV9	TRBJ2-5	.	TGTGCCAGCAGCACCCCTGGGAAAACTAGCGGGGGCGAAGAGACCCAGTACTTC	CASSTPGKTSGGEETQYF
TRBD1	TRBV12-3/TRBV12-4	TRBJ1-5	.	TGTGCCAGCAGTTCAGGGGGGAGTCAGCCCCAGCATTTT	CASSSGGSQPQHF
TRBD2	TRBV7-3	TRBJ2-3	once	TGTGCCAGCAGCTTACAGAGCGGGGGTCATTTGGATACGCAGTATTTT	CASSLQSGGHLDTQYF
.	TRBV6-6	TRBJ1-6	.	TGTGCCAGCAGTTACGGACAGTATAATTCACCCCTCCACTTT	CASSYGQYNSPLHF
.	TRBV2	TRBJ1-3	.	TGTGCCAGCAGTGGAGCGGGGAGGATGAACACCATATATTTT	CASSGAGRMNTIYF
.	TRBV5-4	TRBJ2-6	.	TGTGCCAGCAGCTTTACGGTAGTACACTCTGGGGCCAACGTCCTGACTTTC	CASSFTVVHSGANVLTF
TRBD2	TRBV6-5	TRBJ2-1	.	TGTGCCAGCAGTTCCGGGACTAGCGGGAGAAATGAGCAGTTCTTC	CASSSGTSGRNEQFF
.	TRBV5-4	TRBJ2-5	.	TGTGCCAGCAGCTTGGGGACGGGAGAAGGGGAAGAGACCCAGTACTTC	CASSLGTGEGEETQYF
.	TRBV18	TRBJ2-2	.	TGTGCCAGCTCACCAGCAGACCGAGGGGAGCTGTTTTTT	CASSPADRGELFF
TRBD1	TRBV3-1/TRBV3-2	TRBJ1-2	.	TGTGCCAGCAGCCTTGGCTCGGGGACAGGGGTTGGCTACACCTTC	CASSLGSGTGVGYTF
TRBD2	TRBV5-1	TRBJ2-3	.	TGCGCCAGCAGACTAGCGGGTGATCCGGCAGATACGCAGTATTTT	CASRLAGDPADTQYF
.	TRBV6-5	TRBJ2-2	.	TGTGCCACCAAGACAGGATACACCGGGGAGCTGTTTTTT	CATKTGYTGELFF
.	TRBV6-5	TRBJ2-7	.	TGTGCCAGCAGAAAGGGACCACGCTACGAGCAGTACTTC	CASRKGPRYEQYF
TRBD1	TRBV19	TRBJ1-3	.	TGTGCCAGTAGTCGCTCAATGGAAATTAGACAGGGCAACTCTGGAAACACCATATATTTT	CASSRSMEIRQGNSGNTIYF
TRBD1	TRBV19	TRBJ1-5	once	TGTGCCAGTAGTGCTGAACAGGGGTACAATCAGCCCCAGCATTTT	CASSAEQGYNQPQHF
TRBD2	TRBV27	TRBJ2-1	few	TGTGCCAGCAGGGGCCCTAGCGGGAGCTTATATGAGCAGTTCTTC	CASRGPSGSLYEQFF
.	TRBV16	TRBJ1-3	.	TGTGCCAGCAGCCAACAGGGTTTTGGAAACACCATATATTTT	CASSQQGFGNTIYF
.	TRBV30	TRBJ2-7	few	TGTGCCTTAACCCGTTCCGGGGGCTACGAGCAGTACTTC	CALTRSGGYEQYF
.	TRBV15	TRBJ1-5	.	TGTGCCACCAGCAGAGTTTCAGGGTATAGCAATCAGCCCCAGCATTTT	CATSRVSGYSNQPQHF
.	TRBV5-1	TRBJ1-1	.	TGCGCCAGCAGTCGAGGCGGGGACACTGAAGCTTTCTTT	CASSRGGDTEAFF
TRBD1	TRBV9	TRBJ1-2	.	TGTGCCAGCAGCGTGGGACAGGGTAACGGCTACACCTTC	CASSVGQGNGYTF
.	TRBV19	TRBJ2-3	.	TGTGCCAGTGACCCCGGGCAGACAGATACGCAGTATTTT	CASDPGQTDTQYF
TRBD1	TRBV5-1	TRBJ1-2	.	TGCGCCAGCAGCTTCATACCAGGGGGCGAAAGCTACACCTTC	CASSFIPGGESYTF
.	TRBV6-6	TRBJ1-2	.	TGTGCCAGCAGCGGGTGGGCGGCTGGCTACACCTTC	CASSGWAAGYTF
.	TRBV12-3/TRBV12-4	TRBJ1-2	.	TGTGCCAGCAGTCCCGGCGGGTATGGCTACACCTTC	CASSPGGYGYTF
.	TRBV6-2/TRBV6-3	TRBJ2-1	.	TGTGCCAGCAGTTCTATTGACAGGATCTACAATGAGCAGTTCTTC	CASSSIDRIYNEQFF